The clone carrying this T cell receptor beta chain was recorded many times. As to time point: before trial treatment. This sample was included in a study of low-dose radiotherapy and immunotherapy resistance in tumors. Study details: Those assigned to Cohort 2 were treated with 1 Gy per fraction every two weeks (13 Gy in total over 26 weeks).

First-strand cDNA relied on TRAV- and TRBV-specific primers spanning alpha and beta chains. Using a constant-region primer together with a V-primer adapter, TCRs were subjected to roughly 18 PCR cycles of amplification. TCRdb redid the calling of the reads with MiXCR, one entry per CDR3 protein. Here the sample spans 80,000 to 95,000 distinct CDR3 sequences, under 9.5% being singletons. Germline V gene data show CDR1 as KGHSH and CDR2 as LQKENI. V was clipped by 6 bases and J by 0 bases, with 15 bases between them. This CDR3 spans 16 amino acids. The material sequenced was PBMCs, taken before treatment. This chain joins TRBV18 and TRBJ1-5; maybe TRBD1 (6 bases). The TCR was taken from a male donor with prostate cancer. DNA for the CDR3: TGTGCCAGCTCTCCAGGGACAATGAATAGCAATCAGCCCCAGCATTTT. Amino acids: CASSPGTMNSNQPQHF.